This entry is about one T cell receptor (beta chain). This entry comes from a study of graft-versus-host responses after intestinal transplantation. Clones were read by immunoSEQ multiplex PCR, and TCRdb kept only the in-frame ones, dropping some. The sample carries some 22,000 clones, 40% to 45% recorded once. CDR1 SEHNR and CDR2 FQNEAQ come from the germline V gene (reference sequence). The CDR3 has 17 residues. The germline V and J ends were trimmed by 1 base and 0 bases, with 15 bases remaining between them. Co-plated with 200,000 CFSE-labeled responder cells were 200,000 irradiated, violet-dye-labeled stimulator cells.

The chain is built from TRBV7-9 and TRBJ1-2, with no clear D. Here the sequenced sample was alloreactive CD8+ T cells from a mixed lymphocyte reaction culture, taken before intestinal transplant. Subset given: CFSE-low proliferating T cells sorted from approximately 6-day pre-transplant mixed lymphocyte reaction (GvH or HvG direction). This TCR was sampled from a human patient who received an intestinal transplant. CDR3 bases: TGTGCCAGCAGCTTAGGGCGGTTGGGCCGCACTAACTATGGCTACACCTTC. It codes for CASSLGRLGRTNYGYTF.